Presented here are 15 T cell receptor beta chains from one specimen sequenced in a study of T cell changes during pregnancy in multiple sclerosis (dated by TCRdb to the late 2010s). Library preparation was by the immunoSEQ multiplex PCR assay. This is the immuneACCESS table as TCRdb keeps it, with only in-frame sequences that have V and J called. A part of the clones is gone; compared with another copy, unresolved V genes explain less than half, and the rest is unexplained. This sample is represented by more than 55,000 clones; roughly 94% of them were singletons. The ten largest clones add up to 3% to 3.5% of the sample. The source material was CD8+ T cells from peripheral blood mononuclear cells, sampled in the third trimester of pregnancy. The receptors come from a female donor with multiple sclerosis, enrolled in a pregnancy study.

CDR3 sequence: CASSFKGGGGGNTIYF. The DNA of the CDR3 is TGTGCCAGCAGCTTTAAAGGCGGGGGAGGTGGAAACACCATATATTTT. The gene calls are TRBV11-3 and TRBJ1-3; possible D gene TRBD1, 5 bases. Germline CDR1 SGHNT, CDR2 YENEEA. Deletions cut 3 bases from V and 3 bases from J, with 15 bases between. This CDR3 comprises 16 residues.

V gene TRBV28 combines with J gene TRBJ2-1, with 7 bases lining up with TRBD2. This CDR3 is built from 14 residues. Germline V gives CDR1 MDHEN, CDR2 SYDVKM. J was trimmed by 8 bases and V by 3 bases; bases with no gene match: 7. CDR3 sequence reads: CASSLGLKIDEQFF. DNA of the CDR3: TGTGCCAGCAGTTTGGGACTAAAGATAGATGAGCAGTTCTTC.

This chain joins TRBV4-2 and TRBJ2-7; 8 nucleotides agree with TRBD1. CDR1 and CDR2 (germline): LGHNA, YNFKEQ. Trimming at V came to 4 bases and at J to 3 bases, leaving 8 bases not matched to a gene. This CDR3 is built from 15 residues. As DNA, the CDR3 is TGTGCCAGCAGCCTCATACAGGGGGACGGCTACGAGCAGTACTTC. Its translation is CASSLIQGDGYEQYF.

The chain's CDR3 is CAWRYRGNSQPQHF. For the CDR3, the DNA is TGTGCCTGGAGGTACAGGGGGAATAGTCAGCCCCAGCATTTT. The chain links TRBV30 to TRBJ1-5; 8 bases are a match to TRBD1. CDR1 is GTSNPN and CDR2 is SVGIG in the germline V gene (reference sequence). This CDR3 spans 14 amino acids. V was pared by 3 bases and J by 6 bases, with 7 bases of the junction left unmatched.

The chain joins TRBV6-5 to TRBJ1-4; 7 bases map to TRBD1. CDR1 and CDR2 (germline): MNHEY, SVGAGI. The V and J ends lost 6 bases and 8 bases, in that order; junction bases with no gene match: 12. This CDR3 region has 15 residues. CDR3 residues: CASSRYWNRGEKLFF. The CDR3 DNA reads as TGTGCCAGCAGCCGCTATTGGAACAGGGGAGAAAAACTGTTTTTT.

This chain joins TRBV5-6 and TRBJ2-7; TRBD2 matches at 7 bases. The germline V gene encodes CDR1 SGHDT and CDR2 YYEEEE. CDR3 length equals 12 residues. Unmatched junction bases numbered 1, after V lost 4 bases and J lost 3 bases. The DNA of the CDR3 is TGTGCCAGCAGCCCGGGGGGCTACGAGCAGTACTTC. This translates into CASSPGGYEQYF. Complete variable domain (other parts from reference TRBV5-6 and TRBJ2-7): DAGVTQSPTHLIKTRGQQVTLRCSPKSGHDTVSWYQQALGQGPQFIFQYYEEEERQRGNFPDRFSGHQFPNYSSELNVNALLLGDSALYLCASSPGGYEQYFGPGTRLTVT.

The rearrangement joins TRBV30 to TRBJ1-1; TRBD1 aligns across 9 bases. This CDR3 is built from 14 residues. Trimming removed 2 bases from V and 5 bases from J; junction bases left unmatched: 6. CDR1 GTSNPN and CDR2 SVGIG come from the germline V gene (reference sequence). The DNA for the CDR3 is TGTGCCTGGAGTTTGACAGGGGGAGGGACTGAAGCTTTCTTT. This gives the protein CAWSLTGGGTEAFF.

This clone was seen only a few times. The rearrangement uses TRBV16 and TRBJ2-3; 9 nucleotides align to TRBD2. The CDR3 sequence is 16 residues long. Germline loops: CDR1 KGHSY, CDR2 FQNENV. V dropped 5 bases and J dropped 6; count of bases not matched to a gene: 12. The CDR3 reads CASSMRLADVKDTQYF. The CDR3 DNA sequence: TGTGCCAGCAGCATGCGACTAGCGGACGTCAAGGATACGCAGTATTTT.

CDR3 residues: CASSERGRDRGWYSNQPQHF. DNA of the CDR3: TGTGCCAGCAGTGAAAGAGGCCGGGACAGGGGCTGGTATAGCAATCAGCCCCAGCATTTT. This chain connects TRBV6-1 to TRBJ1-5, with 10 bases aligning to TRBD1. Germline loops: CDR1 MNHNS, CDR2 SASEGT. Germline trimming cut 2 bases from V and 0 bases from J; bases unmatched to any gene: 13. This CDR3 region has 20 residues.

V usage is TRBV2 and J usage is TRBJ2-2; the match to TRBD2 covers 14 bases. Germline CDR1 is SNHLY and CDR2 is FYNNEI. This CDR3 has 18 amino acids. With V trimmed by 6 bases and J by 5 bases, 11 bases remained unmatched. CDR3 region: CASSAAPTSGRGTGELFF. The CDR3 DNA reads TGTGCCAGCAGCGCCGCCCCGACTAGCGGGAGGGGAACCGGGGAGCTGTTTTTT.

The genes are TRBV28 and TRBJ2-7; 12 bases fit TRBD2. The CDR3 length is 18 residues. V was pared by 5 bases and J by 3 bases, with 14 bases of the junction left unmatched. CDR1 and CDR2 from the germline V gene are MDHEN and SYDVKM. The CDR3 region has the DNA TGTGCCAGCAGTCCACTAACACTAGCGGGGGGCGGGGACTACGAGCAGTACTTC. This translates into CASSPLTLAGGGDYEQYF.

The genes are TRBV11-2 and TRBJ1-4; 8 positions agree with TRBD1. CDR1 SGHAT and CDR2 FQNNGV come from the germline V gene. The CDR3 has 16 amino acids. Losses at the gene ends were 5 bases for V and 5 bases for J; bases not matched to a gene: 10. The CDR3 DNA sequence: TGTGCCAGCAGCATGAAATGGACAGGGCCCAATGAAAAACTGTTTTTT. This translates into CASSMKWTGPNEKLFF.

The V gene is TRBV19, the J gene TRBJ1-2; a weak D match, TRBD1 (5 bases). Germline CDR1 LNHDA, CDR2 SQIVND (reference sequence). The CDR3 spans 15 residues. V was shortened by 3 bases and J by 4 bases, with 15 bases between the two germline ends. CDR3 region: CASSMKPPGFYGYTF. In DNA, the CDR3 is TGTGCCAGTAGTATGAAACCCCCAGGGTTCTATGGCTACACCTTC.

The genes are TRBV4-3 and TRBJ2-7, with 8 positions matching TRBD2. The V gene's germline CDR1 is LGHNA and CDR2 YSLEER. The CDR3 is 15 amino acids. Trimming cost V 4 bases and J 5 bases; bases outside gene matches: 10. CDR3 DNA sequence: TGCGCCAGCAGCCGGAGGGAAGCGGGAGTCCACGAGCAGTACTTC. Protein product: CASSRREAGVHEQYF.

The chain is built from TRBV27 and TRBJ2-5; 11 bases are shared with TRBD1. Trimming removed 10 bases from V and 4 bases from J; junction bases left unmatched: 11. Germline V gene sequence: CDR1 MNHEY, CDR2 SMNVEV (reference sequence). The CDR3 has 15 residues. The CDR3: CATGQGAIRLETQYF. In DNA, the CDR3 is TGTGCCACCGGACAGGGGGCGATTCGGTTAGAGACCCAGTACTTC.